This T cell receptor (beta chain) was observed in a study of shared clonotypes between healthy human individuals. Study-level results: Larger estimated richness was generally recorded for naive subsets relative to memory subsets. Researchers sampled only blood; tissue repertoires likely differ.

After removal of 5 bases from V and 3 bases from J, the junction contained 3 bases not matched to a gene. This CDR3 comprises 15 residues. Germline CDR1 and CDR2: SGHTA and FQGNSA. This clone was seen a handful of times. Its antigen is not identified. The table came from immunoSEQ multiplex PCR; TCRdb's copy has only in-frame clones and leaves some out. The sample shows approximately 2.1 million clones, more than 80% of them seen only once. The source of this sequence is a man in his late teens or twenties in good health. Some clones in this sample may be carry-over from other donors' samples. The J gene is TRBJ2-1, the V gene TRBV7-2; 11 bases fit TRBD2. The sequencing sample was made of naive CD4+ T cells from PBMCs. The subset: CD45RA+ positively selected. Here the CDR3 reads CASSAGLAVYNEQFF. Written as DNA, the CDR3 is TGTGCCAGCAGCGCGGGACTAGCGGTCTACAATGAGCAGTTCTTC.